This T cell receptor beta chain was sequenced during a study of T cell repertoires in cytomegalovirus infection. On the study more broadly: Public TCR beta signatures provided an indication of both CMV infection and a matching HLA type. Study-level points and caveats: It was HLA-C-restricted CMV-specific TCR beta clonotypes that dominated the response ex vivo.

The V end was cut by 6 bases, the J end by 0 bases, with 6 bases between. The CDR3 extends over 12 amino acids. The germline CDR1 and CDR2 sequences are MDHEN and SYDVKM. A single record per CDR3 protein comes from TCRdb applying MiXCR to the reads. The table lists 170,000 or so distinct CDR3 sequences, roughly an eighth of them singletons. Of note for this clonotype: Its cognate antigen is unknown.

The specimen was PBMCs. The receptor's source is a human donor in good health (CMV status not recorded). Some clones in this sample may be carry-over from other donors' samples. The chain combines TRBV28 with TRBJ2-7; D uncertain. The DNA for the CDR3 is TGTGCCAGCAGCGCAAGCTCCTACGAGCAGTACTTC. It yields the protein CASSASSYEQYF.